This TCR beta chain is drawn from a study of read filtering for tumor transcriptome and immune sequencing. This clonotype was seen at least ten times. Its antigen is currently unknown. Germline loops: CDR1 GTSNPN, CDR2 SVGIG (reference sequence). Trimming took off 2 bases at V and 4 bases at J, with 9 bases between the two ends. This CDR3 has 14 residues. From approximately 430 ng of RNA, a library with molecular barcoded alpha/delta and beta/gamma adaptors was made. TCRdb independently ran MiXCR on the reads; one entry per CDR3 protein. There are about 50,000 distinct CDR3 sequences in the sample; roughly 18% occur only once, and approximately 15% lies in the top ten. The study's findings and limits: RNA-seq captured clonotypes less deeply and reliably than IR-seq.

The receptor was isolated from a donor at least 40 years old with multiple myeloma. This chain connects TRBV30 to TRBJ2-6, with D possibly being TRBD1 (5 bases). Specimen: a population of CD138-negative cells sorted from bone marrow. The CDR3 nucleotides read TGTGCCTGGAGTTCAGGGTCAGGGGCCAACGTCCTGACTTTC. Translated: CAWSSGSGANVLTF.